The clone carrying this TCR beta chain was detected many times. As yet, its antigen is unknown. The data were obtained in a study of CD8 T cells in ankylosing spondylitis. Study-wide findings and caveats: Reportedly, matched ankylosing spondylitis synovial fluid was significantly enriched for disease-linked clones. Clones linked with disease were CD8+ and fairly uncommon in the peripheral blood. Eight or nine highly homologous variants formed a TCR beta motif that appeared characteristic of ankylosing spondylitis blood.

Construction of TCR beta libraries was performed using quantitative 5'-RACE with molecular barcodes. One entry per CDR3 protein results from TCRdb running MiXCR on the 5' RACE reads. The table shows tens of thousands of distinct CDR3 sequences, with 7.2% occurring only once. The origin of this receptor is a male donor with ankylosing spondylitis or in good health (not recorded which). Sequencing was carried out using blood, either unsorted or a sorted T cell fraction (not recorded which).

CDR3 bases: TGTGCCAGCAGAACTGGACAGGGGTTTGGCTACACCTTC. Its protein product is CASRTGQGFGYTF. The chain has TRBV27 and TRBJ1-2; 9 bases fit TRBD1. This CDR3 is built from 13 residues. CDR1 MNHEY and CDR2 SMNVEV come from the germline V gene (reference sequence). Trimming removed 6 bases from V and 7 bases from J; junction bases left unmatched: 6.